The 24 T cell receptor beta chains given below trace back to one sample, sequenced in a study of liver allograft versus peripheral blood T cells. About the study: The authors compared T cell receptor repertoires in transplanted livers with recipients' peripheral blood repertoires.

TCRdb redid the calling of the reads with MiXCR, one entry per CDR3 protein. The sample has 5,000 or so distinct CDR3 sequences, around a sixth seen once. The source of these receptors is a human patient who had a liver transplant. Part of the T cells may come from the graft donor.

This clonotype has a count of ten or more. CDR3 nucleotide sequence: TGTGCCAGCAGTTTAACGGGACAGCTTAATGAAAAACTGTTTTTT. Amino acids: CASSLTGQLNEKLFF. The chain uses TRBV28 and TRBJ1-4; 7 bases map to TRBD1. With V trimmed by 2 bases and J by 4 bases, 4 bases remained unmatched. Germline V gives CDR1 MDHEN, CDR2 SYDVKM. The CDR3 length is 15 residues.

This clonotype was counted a few times. CDR3 nucleotides: TGTGCCAGCAGTGAGGGGGGAGCGGACTCCTACGAGCAGTACTTC. Its translation is CASSEGGADSYEQYF. V gene TRBV6-1 combines with J gene TRBJ2-7, with D possibly matching TRBD2 (6 bases). Trimming shortened V by 3 bases and J by 0 bases, and 12 bases separated the two germline ends. The CDR3 sequence is 15 residues long. The V gene's germline CDR1 is MNHNS and CDR2 SASEGT.

The V call is TRBV5-4, the J call TRBJ2-3, with D perhaps being TRBD1 or TRBD2 (5 bases each). V dropped 4 bases and J dropped 3 bases, with 9 bases sitting between them. Germline loops: CDR1 SGHNT, CDR2 YYREEE (reference sequence). This CDR3 is 13 amino acids long. CDR3 loop: CASSGEGTDTQYF. Here the CDR3 DNA reads TGTGCCAGCAGCGGTGAGGGGACAGATACGCAGTATTTT.

V gene TRBV27 combines with J gene TRBJ2-4; D not resolved. Trimming removed 2 bases at V and 0 bases at J, with 11 bases between. The CDR3 sequence is 16 residues long. Germline V gene sequence: CDR1 MNHEY, CDR2 SMNVEV (reference sequence). The CDR3 DNA is TGTGCCAGCAGTTTAAGCCTTCCTCTAGCCAAAAACATTCAGTACTTC. It yields the protein CASSLSLPLAKNIQYF.

This clonotype was detected many times. V usage is TRBV24-1 and J usage is TRBJ2-1, with 7 bases aligning to TRBD1. The germline gives CDR1 KGHDR, CDR2 SFDVKD. The CDR3 covers 15 residues. The trim removed 4 bases at V and 4 bases at J, leaving 6 bases unmatched. CDR3: CATSEWTGVYNEQFF. The CDR3 coding sequence is TGTGCCACCAGTGAGTGGACAGGCGTTTACAATGAGCAGTTCTTC.

This chain joins TRBV28 and TRBJ1-1; tentative D call: TRBD1 (5 bases). With 1 base removed from V and 1 base from J, the gap between germline ends came to 7 bases. Germline CDR1 reads MDHEN; CDR2 reads SYDVKM. The CDR3 has 14 residues. In DNA, the CDR3 is TGTGCCAGCAGTTTATTAGGGGAGAACACTGAAGCTTTCTTT. This sequence encodes CASSLLGENTEAFF.

In its sample, this clonotype was seen many times. CDR3 sequence: CASSPTSGGDNEQFF. The CDR3 nucleotides read TGTGCCAGCAGTCCAACTAGCGGGGGGGACAATGAGCAGTTCTTC. The chain uses TRBV27 and TRBJ2-1, with 13 positions matching TRBD2. Germline-derived CDR1 and CDR2 are MNHEY and SMNVEV (reference sequence). After removal of 5 bases from V and 5 bases from J, the junction contained 3 bases not matched to a gene. This CDR3 region has 15 residues.

Ten or more counts support this clonotype. The chain employs TRBV28 and TRBJ1-2; D may be TRBD1 (5 bases). Germline loops: CDR1 MDHEN, CDR2 SYDVKM. This CDR3 is 12 amino acids long. The V end lost 5 bases, the J end lost 4 bases, and 8 bases lay between the germline ends. The CDR3 DNA sequence: TGTGCCAGCAGTCGGGACCTCTATGGCTACACCTTC. Protein sequence: CASSRDLYGYTF.

This clonotype is medium-sized (0.01 to 0.1%). The genes are TRBV19 and TRBJ2-1; D is uncertain. The V gene lost 3 bases and the J gene lost 5 bases, with 14 bases spanning the gap. There are 15 residues in the CDR3. The germline CDR1 and CDR2 sequences are LNHDA and SQIVND (reference sequence). CDR3 in DNA: TGTGCCAGTAGTATCACCCCGACTTTTAACAATGAGCAGTTCTTC. Its translation is CASSITPTFNNEQFF.

The chain couples TRBV6-2 or TRBV6-3 to TRBJ2-7; a weak D match, TRBD1 (6 bases). From germline, CDR1 is MNHEY and CDR2 SVGEGT. Trimming cost V 6 bases and J 3 bases, with 12 bases left between them. This CDR3 is 13 amino acids long. The CDR3 DNA reads as TGTGCCAGCAGCCCAGGACAGCACTACGAGCAGTACTTC. It specifies CASSPGQHYEQYF.

By share, this clonotype ranks as medium-sized (0.01 to 0.1%). The chain joins TRBV19 to TRBJ1-1; D perhaps matches TRBD1 (5 bases). The germline V gene encodes CDR1 LNHDA and CDR2 SQIVND (reference sequence). The CDR3 totals 12 residues. V was trimmed by 1 base and J by 12 bases, leaving 12 bases between them. The CDR3 sequence is CASSIAGTVPFF. In DNA, the CDR3 is TGTGCCAGTAGTATAGCTGGGACCGTCCCTTTCTTT.

V and J are TRBV7-3 and TRBJ2-3, with D perhaps given as TRBD1 or TRBD2 (5 bases each). Germline V lookup: CDR1 SGHTA, CDR2 FQGTGA. The CDR3 sequence is 15 residues long. V lost 3 bases to trimming and J lost 2 bases, with 12 bases between them. The CDR3, as DNA: TGTGCCAGCAGCTTGATTGGGGGATCCACAGATACGCAGTATTTT. Amino acids: CASSLIGGSTDTQYF.

This clonotype qualifies as medium-sized. V gene TRBV27 combines with J gene TRBJ2-7; D may be TRBD2 (5 bases). From germline, CDR1 is MNHEY and CDR2 SMNVEV (reference sequence). CDR3 length equals 16 residues. V shed 2 bases and J shed 4 bases, with 18 bases lying between them. The CDR3 region has the DNA TGTGCCAGCAGTTTAATGGGTCCTAGCACTATTTACGAGCAGTACTTC. The encoded protein is CASSLMGPSTIYEQYF.

This clonotype was seen more than once but under ten times. The V and J genes are TRBV28 and TRBJ2-1; TRBD1 aligns across 7 bases. Germline V lookup: CDR1 MDHEN, CDR2 SYDVKM. V lost 2 bases to trimming and J lost 7 bases; unmatched junction nucleotides: 17. The CDR3 covers 18 residues. This CDR3 is CASSLVLASGGSWNEQFF. CDR3 in DNA: TGTGCCAGCAGTTTAGTCCTCGCCTCAGGGGGAAGTTGGAATGAGCAGTTCTTC.

The sample holds a few counts of this clonotype. The gene calls are TRBV20-1 and TRBJ2-7; TRBD1 agrees at 9 bases. There are 14 residues in the CDR3. Germline V CDR1 and CDR2: DFQATT, SNEGSKA (reference sequence). Trimming took 6 bases from V and 2 from J; bases not matched to a gene: 8. In DNA, the CDR3 is TGCAGTGCGTTCCGGGACAGGGAAACCTACGAGCAGTACTTC. Translated: CSAFRDRETYEQYF.

There are many counts of this clonotype. The V gene is TRBV7-2, the J gene TRBJ1-5; D is uncertain. This CDR3 has 13 residues. Per germline, CDR1 SGHTA and CDR2 FQGNSA. Trimming pared 5 bases from V and 1 base from J, leaving 6 bases between. CDR3 coding DNA: TGTGCCAGCAGCCATGGCAGCAATCAGCCCCAGCATTTT. This gives the protein CASSHGSNQPQHF.

This clonotype was counted a single time. This may be a read error: a much more frequent sequence differs by one nucleotide. J is TRBJ2-1 and V is TRBV30; D uncertain. CDR1 and CDR2 (germline): GTSNPN, SVGIG (reference sequence). This CDR3 is built from 12 residues. Trimming took 0 bases from V and 6 from J, leaving 6 bases between them. This chain's CDR3 is CAWSVTCNEQFF. CDR3 nucleotide sequence: TGTGCCTGGAGTGTTACTTGCAATGAGCAGTTCTTC.

This clonotype has more than one count but fewer than ten. J is TRBJ1-3 and V is TRBV28, with TRBD1 matching over 7 bases. This CDR3 has 16 residues. Per germline, CDR1 MDHEN and CDR2 SYDVKM. J lost 0 bases, V lost 6 bases, and 8 bases had no gene match. CDR3 sequence reads: CASRETGSDSGNTIYF. DNA of the CDR3: TGTGCCAGCAGGGAGACAGGGAGTGACTCTGGAAACACCATATATTTT. Full variable domain (outside the CDR3, taken from reference TRBV28 and TRBJ1-3): DVKVTQSSRYLVKRTGEKVFLECVQDMDHENMFWYRQDPGLGLRLIYFSYDVKMKEKGDIPEGYSVSREKKERFSLILESASTNQTSMYLCASRETGSDSGNTIYFGEGSWLTVV.

The chain links TRBV19 to TRBJ2-3, with a weak D call TRBD1 (6 bases). This CDR3 spans 17 amino acids. Trimming took off 6 bases at V and 3 bases at J, with 22 bases between the two ends. CDR1 is LNHDA, CDR2 SQIVND, per germline (reference sequence). CDR3 amino acids: CASRDRREGESTDTQYF. The CDR3, as DNA: TGTGCCAGTAGGGACAGAAGAGAGGGAGAATCTACAGATACGCAGTATTTT.

Remarks on this clonotype: One base away lies a much larger clone, so this may be a sequencing read error. The chain uses TRBV6-5 and TRBJ2-1, with a tentative D call TRBD2 (5 bases). CDR3 size: 14 residues. Germline V gives CDR1 MNHEY, CDR2 SVGAGI. Trimming left V 6 bases short and J 7 bases short, with 16 bases between. In DNA form, the CDR3 reads TGTGCCAGCAGGGACTCGACAAGGATGAATGAGCAGTTCTTC. Its protein product is CASRDSTRMNEQFF.

The chain carries TRBV30 and TRBJ2-3, with 7 positions matching TRBD1. The junction had 4 bases not matched to a gene; V was cut back by 0 bases and J by 1 base. Germline-derived CDR1 and CDR2 are GTSNPN and SVGIG (reference sequence). There are 15 residues in the CDR3. The CDR3 loop reads CAWSVWDSRTDTQYF. CDR3 coding DNA: TGTGCCTGGAGTGTCTGGGACAGTCGCACAGATACGCAGTATTTT.

In its sample, this clonotype was seen many times. This rearrangement joins TRBV9 to TRBJ1-1; D is perhaps TRBD1 (5 bases). The V end lost 2 bases, the J end lost 5 bases, and 10 bases lay between the germline ends. The CDR3 is made up of 13 amino acids. Germline CDR1 is SGDLS and CDR2 is YYNGEE. The CDR3: CASSVTVGTEAFF. For the CDR3, the DNA is TGTGCCAGCAGCGTGACAGTGGGGACTGAAGCTTTCTTT.

This clonotype appeared many times. The gene calls are TRBV6-6 and TRBJ2-7, with 7 bases identical to TRBD1. This CDR3 has 15 residues. Germline CDR1 MNHNY, CDR2 SVGAGI (reference sequence). Trimming removed 7 bases from V and 0 bases from J; junction bases left unmatched: 9. The CDR3 DNA sequence: TGTGCCAGCATCTATCTAGGACAGGACTCCTACGAGCAGTACTTC. It codes for CASIYLGQDSYEQYF.

This sequence joins TRBV28 and TRBJ1-5; D uncertain. Germline V gene sequence: CDR1 MDHEN, CDR2 SYDVKM. V shed 5 bases and J shed 0 bases, with 8 bases lying between them. The CDR3 spans 14 residues. This CDR3 reads CASSHHYSNQPQHF. In nucleotides, the CDR3 is TGTGCCAGCAGTCACCATTATAGCAATCAGCCCCAGCATTTT.